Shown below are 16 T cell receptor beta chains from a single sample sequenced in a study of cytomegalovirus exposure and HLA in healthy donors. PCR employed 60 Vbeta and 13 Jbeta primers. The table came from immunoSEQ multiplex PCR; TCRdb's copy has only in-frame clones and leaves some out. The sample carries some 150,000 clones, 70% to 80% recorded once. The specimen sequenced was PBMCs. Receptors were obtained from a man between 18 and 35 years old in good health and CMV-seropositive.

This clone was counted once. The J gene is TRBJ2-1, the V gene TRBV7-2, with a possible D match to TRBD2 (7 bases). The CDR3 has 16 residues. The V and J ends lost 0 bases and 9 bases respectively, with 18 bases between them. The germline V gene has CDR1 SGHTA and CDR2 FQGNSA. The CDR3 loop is CASSLAGGHYWPEQFF. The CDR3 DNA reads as TGTGCCAGCAGCTTAGCGGGGGGGCACTATTGGCCTGAGCAGTTCTTC.

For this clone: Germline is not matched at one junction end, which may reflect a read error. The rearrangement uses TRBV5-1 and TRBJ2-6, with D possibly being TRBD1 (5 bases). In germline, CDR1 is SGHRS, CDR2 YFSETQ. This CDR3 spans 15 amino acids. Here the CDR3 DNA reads TGCGCCAGCAGCTTGGGGGGCACTGGGGCCAACGGCCTGACTTTC. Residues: CASSLGGTGANGLTF.

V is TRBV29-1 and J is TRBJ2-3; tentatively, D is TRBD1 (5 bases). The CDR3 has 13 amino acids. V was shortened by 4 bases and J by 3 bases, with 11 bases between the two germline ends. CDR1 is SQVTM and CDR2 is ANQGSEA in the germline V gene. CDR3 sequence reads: CSVVGLLTDTQYF. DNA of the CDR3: TGCAGCGTTGTGGGGCTATTAACAGATACGCAGTATTTT.

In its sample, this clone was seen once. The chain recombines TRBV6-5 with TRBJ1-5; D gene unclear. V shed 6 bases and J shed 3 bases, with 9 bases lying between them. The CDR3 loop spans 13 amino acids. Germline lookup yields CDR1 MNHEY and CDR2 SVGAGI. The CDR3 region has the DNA TGTGCCAGCAGCCCCAACTTCAATCAGCCCCAGCATTTT. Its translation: CASSPNFNQPQHF.

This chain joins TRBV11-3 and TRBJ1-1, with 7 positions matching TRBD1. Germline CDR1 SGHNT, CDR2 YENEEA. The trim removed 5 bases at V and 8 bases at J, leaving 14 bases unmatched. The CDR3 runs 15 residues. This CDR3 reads CASSLGQAPEEEAFF. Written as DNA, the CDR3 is TGTGCCAGCAGCCTAGGACAGGCCCCTGAAGAGGAAGCTTTCTTT.

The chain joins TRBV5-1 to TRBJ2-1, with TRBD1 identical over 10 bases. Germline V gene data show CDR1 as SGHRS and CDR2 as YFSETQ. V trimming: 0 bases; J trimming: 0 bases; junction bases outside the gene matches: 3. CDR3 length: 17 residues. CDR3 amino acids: CASSLGQGASSYNEQFF. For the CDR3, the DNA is TGCGCCAGCAGCTTGGGACAGGGGGCGAGCTCCTACAATGAGCAGTTCTTC.

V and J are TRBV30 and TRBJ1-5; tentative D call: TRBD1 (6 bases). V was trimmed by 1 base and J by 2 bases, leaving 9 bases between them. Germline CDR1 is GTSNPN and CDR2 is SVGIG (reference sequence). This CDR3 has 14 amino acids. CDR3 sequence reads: CAWSEGGGNQPQHF. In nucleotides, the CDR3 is TGTGCCTGGAGTGAAGGGGGGGGCAATCAGCCCCAGCATTTT. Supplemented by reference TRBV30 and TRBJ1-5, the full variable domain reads SQTIHQWPATLVQPVGSPLSLECTVEGTSNPNLYWYRQAAGRGLQLLFYSVGIGQISSEVPQNLSASRPQDRQFILSSKKLLLSDSGFYLCAWSEGGGNQPQHFGDGTRLSIL.

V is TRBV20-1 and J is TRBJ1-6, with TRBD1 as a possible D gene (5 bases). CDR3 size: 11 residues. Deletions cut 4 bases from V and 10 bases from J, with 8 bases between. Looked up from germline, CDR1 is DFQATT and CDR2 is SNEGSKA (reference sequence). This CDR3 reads CSAKGNSPLHF. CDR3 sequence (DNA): TGCAGTGCTAAGGGGAACTCACCCCTCCACTTT.

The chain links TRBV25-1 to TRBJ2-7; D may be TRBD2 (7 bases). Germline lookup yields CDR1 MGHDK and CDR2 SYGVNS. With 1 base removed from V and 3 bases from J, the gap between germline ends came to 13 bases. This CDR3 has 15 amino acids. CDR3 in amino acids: CASSEWGGARYEQYF. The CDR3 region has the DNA TGTGCCAGCAGTGAATGGGGGGGGGCACGCTACGAGCAGTACTTC.

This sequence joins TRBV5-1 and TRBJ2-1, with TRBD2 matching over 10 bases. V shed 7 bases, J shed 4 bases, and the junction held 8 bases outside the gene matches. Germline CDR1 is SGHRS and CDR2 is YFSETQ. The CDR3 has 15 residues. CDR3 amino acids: CASCHSGGTYNEQFF. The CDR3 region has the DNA TGCGCCAGCTGCCATAGCGGGGGGACTTACAATGAGCAGTTCTTC.

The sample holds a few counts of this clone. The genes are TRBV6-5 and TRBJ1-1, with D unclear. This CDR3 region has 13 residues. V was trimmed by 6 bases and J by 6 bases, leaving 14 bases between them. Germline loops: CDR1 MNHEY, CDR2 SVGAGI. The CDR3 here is CASRMDWAAEAFF. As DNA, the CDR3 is TGTGCCAGCAGGATGGACTGGGCCGCTGAAGCTTTCTTT.

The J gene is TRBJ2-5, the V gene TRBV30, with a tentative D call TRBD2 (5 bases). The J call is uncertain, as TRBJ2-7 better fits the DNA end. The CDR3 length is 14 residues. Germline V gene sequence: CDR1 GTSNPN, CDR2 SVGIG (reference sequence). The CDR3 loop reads CAWSVLGVSYEQYF. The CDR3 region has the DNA TGTGCCTGGAGTGTACTCGGGGTCTCCTACGAGCAGTACTTC.

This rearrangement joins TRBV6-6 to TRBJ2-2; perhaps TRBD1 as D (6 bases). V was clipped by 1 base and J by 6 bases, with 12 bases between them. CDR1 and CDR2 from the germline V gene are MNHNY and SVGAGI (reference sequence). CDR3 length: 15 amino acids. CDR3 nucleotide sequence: TGTGCCAGCAGTTACTTTCGACAGGAATCCGGGGAGCTGTTTTTT. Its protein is CASSYFRQESGELFF.

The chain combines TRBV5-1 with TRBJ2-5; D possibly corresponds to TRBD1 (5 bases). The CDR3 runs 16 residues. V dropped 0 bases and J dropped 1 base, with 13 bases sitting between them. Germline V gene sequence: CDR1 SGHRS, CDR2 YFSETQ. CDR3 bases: TGCGCCAGCAGCTTGGGCCAGGGCGTCGTCCAAGAGACCCAGTACTTC. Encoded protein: CASSLGQGVVQETQYF.

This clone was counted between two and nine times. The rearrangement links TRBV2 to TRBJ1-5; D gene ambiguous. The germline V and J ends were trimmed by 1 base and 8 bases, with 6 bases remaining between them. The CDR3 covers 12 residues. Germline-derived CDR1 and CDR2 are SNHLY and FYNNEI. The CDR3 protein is CASSEGREPQHF. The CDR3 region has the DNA TGTGCCAGCAGTGAAGGGAGGGAGCCCCAGCATTTT.

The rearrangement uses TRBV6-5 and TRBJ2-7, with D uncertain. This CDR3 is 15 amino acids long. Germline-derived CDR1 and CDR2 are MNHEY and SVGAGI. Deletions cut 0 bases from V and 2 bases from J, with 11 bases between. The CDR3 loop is CASSYSTRYTYEQYF. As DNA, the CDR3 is TGTGCCAGCAGTTACTCGACAAGATATACCTACGAGCAGTACTTC.